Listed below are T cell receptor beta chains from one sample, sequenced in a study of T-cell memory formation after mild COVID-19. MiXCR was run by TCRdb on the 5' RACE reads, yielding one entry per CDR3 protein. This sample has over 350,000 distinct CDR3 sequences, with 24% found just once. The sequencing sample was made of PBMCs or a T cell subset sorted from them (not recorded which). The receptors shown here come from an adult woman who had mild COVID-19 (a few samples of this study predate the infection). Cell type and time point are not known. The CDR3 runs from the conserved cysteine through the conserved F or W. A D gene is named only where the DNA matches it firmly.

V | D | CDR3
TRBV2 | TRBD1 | CASSVARQGVYNEQFF
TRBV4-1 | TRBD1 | CASSQDWGQAASGANVLTF
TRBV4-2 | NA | CASSQVDRESGELFF
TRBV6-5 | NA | CASSRAGNYGYTF
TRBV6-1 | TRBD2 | CASSSREGGGQETQYF
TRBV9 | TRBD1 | CASSEVSGGADPEAFF
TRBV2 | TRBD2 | CASSESGLALTGELFF
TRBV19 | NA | CASSTPLGGNYGYTF
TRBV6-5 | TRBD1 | CASTTPDRTGTQYF
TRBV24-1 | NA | CATSEAGPSSQYF
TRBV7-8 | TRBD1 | CASSWGTVRNEQFF
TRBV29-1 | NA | CSVQPLTVSTDTQYF